This T cell receptor beta chain was documented in a study of cytomegalovirus exposure and HLA in healthy donors (dated by TCRdb to 2015 to 2018). Background for the entire study: An earlier analysis of 587 of the donors reported 250 to 350 Gb of sequence data and 100 million to 120 million unique TCR beta sequences obtained from about 200 million T cells. Roughly 300 gigabases of sequencing data and approximately 92 million unique TCR sequences made up an early release that covered several hundred HLA-typed donors. Of the 350 to 450 genotyped donors, about 80% fell in the genetic ancestry cluster associated with self-reported Caucasian donors. The study was designed to test whether signatures of past pathogen exposure could be identified by cataloging public T cell receptors. Using immunosequencing, the study profiled T cell repertoires from about 610 subjects and related those repertoires to cytomegalovirus serostatus. A separate validation cohort of 100 to 150 different subjects was used in addition to the roughly 700-subject first cohort. To predict cytomegalovirus infection status, the study brought together high-throughput TCR immunosequencing, statistical association of individual TCRs with disease status, and machine learning. A later analysis re-analyzed previously published TCR beta repertoires from 550 to 700 donors and added high-resolution HLA genotyping to study TCR occurrence patterns. The later analysis used no new phenotypic data to find candidate immune exposures, relying instead on TCR beta sequences and their occurrence across donors. In an earlier analysis of roughly 580 of the donors, high-throughput TCR beta sequencing was used to judge whether each TCR beta V gene segment behaved as functional or pseudogenic. Donor age, sex, ethnicity and CMV serostatus were compiled together with the repertoire data. In a later genetic analysis, genome-wide SNP genotypes for about 65% of the 666 donors were used, and that subset was treated as a discovery cohort. All discovery cohort repertoires had been generated using a single sequencing platform. Both class I and class II loci were covered by HLA typing, at four-digit resolution. The number of donors typed differed by locus, with roughly 620-630 for A, B, C, DRB1 and DQB1, roughly 520 for DQA1, under 610 for DPA1, and some 440 for DPB1. Roughly five DR-DQ haplotypes were handled as single units for association and clustering, since linkage in the cohort was strong. Among 398 genotyped donors of the cohort, an average of roughly 240,000 unique TCR beta nucleotide sequences were sequenced per donor, roughly 18% of them non-productive. Summary of the overall study and its limitations: A further reported finding was that TCR beta sequences accurately predicted the HLA-A and HLA-B alleles for most subjects in the first cohort. According to a later analysis, TCR association rates differed among HLA loci, with DRB1 alleles showing the most associated TCRs and HLA-C alleles showing the fewest. A later analysis found that HLA-associated TCR beta chains were more clonally expanded and had lower generation probabilities than equally common non-associated chains. A few of the identified cytomegalovirus-associated TCR beta chains were confirmed in vitro to be specific for cytomegalovirus antigens. Linkage disequilibrium might explain the correlated functional status among segregating V segments, but an unknown experimental factor could not be excluded. When HLA alleles, especially DR and DQ, strongly co-occurred, TCR associations were difficult to assign to individual alleles. HLA typing was unavailable for some donors at each locus, so association tests used only the typed subset. According to a later analysis, most CMV-associated TCR beta chains appeared to be HLA-restricted, and the HLA associations seemed to be driven largely by CMV exposure. Because counts were too low, seventeen rarely observed V segments, including chromosome 9 orphons, were left out of the earlier analysis of 587 of the donors. Roughly uniform sequencing depth across donors was assumed in presence/absence analyses, although this assumption may not hold. In this cohort, only TCR beta chains were sequenced, and detectable features were limited by the absence of alpha or paired-chain data. Some IMGT-functional V segments, including TRBV6-2 and TRBV6-3, could not be told apart with the 87-base-pair reads, so those segments were excluded. According to the authors, the approach could potentially be generalized to other disease states and immunological phenotypes. In both the original and validation cohorts, the classifier was reported to diagnose cytomegalovirus status with high specificity and sensitivity. Compared with the 666-donor mean, donors in an Asian-associated ancestry cluster had fewer N-insertions in productive TCRs, according to a later genetic analysis. Immune exposure information for the cohort was limited to CMV serostatus. The sequencing pipeline was judged likely to have produced a cluster of highly shared sequence variants as a technical artifact. Across donors, most TCR sequences were observed very rarely, whereas some public TCRs were present in many individuals. In a later genetic analysis, a missense DCLRE1C variant was associated with V-gene and J-gene trimming of TCR beta chains, and the association was replicated in an independent cohort. In a later analysis, several top co-occurrence clusters were reported to appear linked to parvovirus B19, influenza, CMV and Epstein-Barr virus. Specific HLA alleles were associated with 15,000 to 20,000 TCR beta sequences at a false discovery rate of 0.05 in a later analysis. Broadly in line with IMGT annotations, most TCR beta V segments showed up in productive rearrangements about 87% or about 30% of the time in an earlier analysis of approximately 640 of the donors. In the study, 150 to 200 TCR beta chains were listed as associated with cytomegalovirus.

Notes on this clone: Its antigen target is currently unknown.

Library preparation used the immunoSEQ multiplex PCR assay. The multiplex PCR relied on a mix of 60 forward primers for TCR Vbeta segments and 13 reverse primers for TCR Jbeta segments. A multiplex PCR assay on genomic DNA amplified the CDR3 region of rearranged TCR beta genes. The Illumina HiSeq System was used to sequence the amplified TCR beta libraries as 87-base-pair reads. Per the authors' processing: A later analysis tallied roughly 76 million unique TCR beta chains across the roughly 610 repertoires, and around 12 million of those chains were shared by two or more donors. Raw reads were error-corrected and collapsed into unique sequences by a nearest-neighbor algorithm in which closely related sequences were merged to remove PCR and sequencing errors. CDR3 sequences were aligned to IMGT reference sequences to assign V, D and J gene segments. For a sequence to be retained, at least a six-nucleotide match to both a V gene segment and a J gene segment was required. Rearrangements were classified as productive when the CDR3 lacked stop codons and remained in frame with V and J, and all other rearrangements were classified as non-productive. Following IMGT convention, CDR3 was defined as the stretch from the second conserved V-encoded cysteine up to the conserved J-encoded phenylalanine. The earlier analysis of about 590 of the donors excluded sequences that lacked an unambiguous match to a single V gene segment. In an earlier analysis of roughly 500 of the donors, V segments were called functional above 56.7% productive rearrangements and were called segregating when the between-donor standard deviation exceeded 5%. A statistical classification framework was developed to diagnose cytomegalovirus status using the catalog of TCR beta chain sequences. V and J gene assignment, in a later analysis, came from comparing TCR nucleotide sequences with IMGT/GENE-DB human TR gene sequences. In a later analysis, CDR3 sequences and most-parsimonious VDJ recombination scenarios were assigned using the TCRdist pipeline. In a later analysis, every TCR beta chain was defined by the combination of its CDR3 amino acid sequence and its V-gene family, and reads without a unique V-gene family were dropped. To address suspected cross-contamination and a sequencing artifact, a later analysis removed 592 highly shared, low-generation-probability nucleotide sequences. A later analysis calculated a clonal expansion index for each public chain from normalized within-repertoire ranks of inferred template counts. Generation probabilities in a later analysis came from a VDJ recombination model fitted to out-of-frame rearrangements, and those results were checked against IGoR. A later analysis scored TCR-TCR, TCR-HLA and TCR-CMV co-occurrence with hypergeometric tests, applying a repertoire-size bias correction to TCR pairs. False discovery rates were estimated in a later analysis by permuting HLA or CMV assignments 20 times. In a later analysis, co-occurring TCRs were grouped using DBSCAN, with TCRdist sequence similarity added in when clustering inside HLA-allele-positive subsets. Repertoires with fewer than 30,000 or more than 120,000 public chains were left out of co-occurrence clustering, as were a few repertoires with anomalous nucleotide sharing. TCRdb provides this immuneACCESS table in a form limited to in-frame rearrangements. Some clones are lacking; in checked studies, under half of them reflect an unresolved V gene, and why the rest are absent is not known. Clone size and the V and J calls come from that table; the DNA yielded D and trimming. The sample has 150,000 or so clones on record. The top ten clones comprise 1.6% of the sample.

CDR1 and CDR2 are read off the germline V gene as SGDLS and YYNGEE. The CDR3 sequence holds 16 residues, the cysteine and phenylalanine included. Left in the record is the CDR3 DNA by itself, 48 bases read in frame from the first base. Cut back by 4 bases and 1 base, the V and J ends lie 18 bases apart. In total, more than 500 healthy bone marrow donors made up the cohort. At the time of sampling, every cohort member was nominally healthy, though immune exposures that went unrecorded were likely present. The donor was CMV seronegative and belonged to the group of 350 or so seronegative cohort members. Every donor gave a peripheral blood sample, and the peripheral blood mononuclear cells from that sample were used for TCR beta sequencing. The Qiagen DNeasy Blood Extraction Kit was used to extract genomic DNA from the blood cell samples.

The sequenced material came from PBMCs. The source is a woman between 50 and 59 years old in good health and CMV-seronegative. The V and J genes are TRBV9 and TRBJ2-7, with TRBD1 perhaps the D gene, on 5 matching bases. The sequenced DNA: TGTGCCAGCAGCTCCACAGGAGCCCCTATTTCCTACGAGCAGTACTTC. Its protein reads: CASSSTGAPISYEQYF.